The rows below give T cell receptor beta chains drawn from one sample of a study of blood T cell repertoires in COVID-19. Profiled with immunoSEQ multiplex PCR; TCRdb holds only in-frame clones, not every one. The sample comprises under 200,000 clones, over 70% of which are singletons, and roughly 3.4% rests with the top ten. Sequenced material: PBMCs or T cells enriched from blood (not recorded which). The receptors shown here come from a woman aged 55 to 70 who had recovered from COVID-19. CDR3s include the opening cysteine and the closing phenylalanine or tryptophan. The order of the fields is V gene, D gene, CDR3 protein. A D gene is named only where the DNA matches it firmly.

TRBV5-6 TRBD2 CASSEPSGGPGQETQYF
TRBV23-1 TRBD1 CASSQGTGIVNEQFF
TRBV19 TRBD1 CASRDRVFDTNEKLFF
TRBV7-8 - CASSLGNRKRSNEQYF
TRBV7-2 TRBD1 CASSGGTGVKSPLHF
TRBV29-1 - CSVVLAGTEQYF
TRBV6-5 TRBD1 CASTPQGGLQPQHF
TRBV10-1 - CASSESRGAEAFF
TRBV24-1 - CATSESSGSRETQYF
TRBV29-1 TRBD1 CSETGQGSDTQYF
TRBV4-1 TRBD1 CASRQGAHTEAFF
TRBV15 - CATSRAGALDQPQHF
TRBV5-4 TRBD2 CASSPERGLSQETQYF
TRBV21-1 - CASSAGTGADSPSGNTIYF
TRBV7-2 - CASSLGSSFNYGYTF
TRBV5-5 TRBD1 CASSSGQGSYAGELFF
TRBV2 TRBD2 CASSATGGVDTQYF
TRBV10-3 TRBD1 CAISAAGGQRASVVSQYF
TRBV18 - CASSPDQAALGYTF
TRBV3-1/TRBV3-2 TRBD1 CASSQEGQGLDTQYF
TRBV4-2 - CASRGLQGMEDTQYF
TRBV27 TRBD1 CASSLSGTGWAGELFF
TRBV27 - CASRRIQGGYYGYTF
TRBV7-8 TRBD1 CASSFRTGSGSPLHF
TRBV4-2 TRBD1 CASNQEGAGGVNYGYTF
TRBV7-2 TRBD2 CASSLERGGRETQYF
TRBV23-1 TRBD1 CASSGGTGDSSYEQYF
TRBV6-5 TRBD2 CASSYSSGDNEQFF
TRBV3-1/TRBV3-2 - CASSQEGRGAEAFF
TRBV21-1 - CASKDSGGAGETQYF
TRBV6-1 - CASSERRRDTEAFF
TRBV5-1 TRBD1 CASSLDGPTGGTETQYF
TRBV4-1 TRBD1 CASSQELRQGEVGGYTF
TRBV7-6 - CASSAGPFSLSGANVLTF
TRBV5-1 - CASSFGQGSGELFF
TRBV2 TRBD1 CASRGQEKLFF
TRBV29-1 - CSVGWTATLNYGYTF
TRBV11-2 - CASSWGGSGNTIYF
TRBV6-5 TRBD1 CASSLFGQGATGELFF
TRBV19 TRBD1 CASSDGQGGNQPQHF
TRBV11-2 TRBD1 CASSLTGTGGEKLFF
TRBV4-1 TRBD1 CASSQENRGTDTQYF
TRBV14 - CASSHRNTIYF
TRBV5-1 - CASSLNGYTEAFF
TRBV14 - CASTQLGGDEQFF
TRBV5-1 - CASSLTGTEAFF
TRBV5-1 - CASSLQQGDGTEAFF
TRBV19 - CASSISLQEGVTSYEQYF
TRBV5-1 - CASSAGGNEQFF